These 32 T cell receptor beta chains were sequenced from one sample in a study of identical twins. MiXCR, run by TCRdb on the 5' RACE reads, gives a single entry per CDR3 protein. The table has about 530,000 distinct CDR3 sequences, 13% to 15% seen once. This sample also belongs to another study, concerning yellow fever vaccine responses in identical twins.

The specimen was CD4+ T cells sorted from blood. The origin of the receptors is a woman aged 18-30 years in good health.

A few counts support this clonotype. The rearrangement joins TRBV5-8 to TRBJ2-5, with 8 nucleotides matching TRBD1. The CDR3 loop spans 16 amino acids. Losses at the gene ends were 5 bases for V and 1 base for J; bases not matched to a gene: 10. The germline CDR1 and CDR2 sequences are SGHTS and YDEGEE. The CDR3 coding sequence is TGTGCCAGCAGTGATGGGACAGGAATAATCCAAGAGACCCAGTACTTC. It codes for CASSDGTGIIQETQYF.

The gene calls are TRBV12-3 or TRBV12-4 and TRBJ1-1; D is possibly TRBD1 (5 bases). Trimming pared 6 bases from V and 1 base from J, leaving 9 bases between. The CDR3 consists of 13 residues. This CDR3 is CASRGGRNTEAFF. The CDR3 DNA follows: TGTGCCAGCAGGGGGGGTCGGAACACTGAAGCTTTCTTT.

The rearrangement links TRBV5-1 to TRBJ2-1, with 8 bases lining up with TRBD2. This CDR3 is 17 amino acids long. With V trimmed by 4 bases and J by 0 bases, 9 bases remained unmatched. Germline V gene sequence: CDR1 SGHRS, CDR2 YFSETQ. The CDR3 region is CASSPYTSGSSYNEQFF. The DNA of the CDR3 is TGCGCCAGCAGCCCCTACACCAGCGGGAGCTCCTACAATGAGCAGTTCTTC.

The chain combines TRBV12-3 or TRBV12-4 with TRBJ1-1; D unresolved. The length of the CDR3 is 13 residues. Between the trimmed V and J ends, which lost 5 bases and 3 bases, there was a span of 10 bases. The CDR3 coding sequence is TGTGCCAGCAGTCAAGTGGTCTACACTGAAGCTTTCTTT. Amino acids: CASSQVVYTEAFF.

This clonotype occurred once. CDR3 region: CASSLVGGFYEQHV. The CDR3 DNA reads TGCGCCAGCAGCTTGGTCGGGGGGTTTTACGAGCAGCACGTC. The chain links TRBV5-1 to TRBJ2-7; TRBD2 matches 7 bases. The CDR3 sequence is 14 residues long. Per germline, CDR1 SGHRS and CDR2 YFSETQ.

The chain carries TRBV20-1 and TRBJ1-6, with unresolved D. V was shortened by 1 base and J by 6 bases, with 7 bases between the two germline ends. Germline V CDR1 and CDR2: DFQATT, SNEGSKA (reference sequence). The CDR3 loop spans 13 amino acids. In nucleotides, the CDR3 is TGCAGTGCTAGAGGACATTCTAATTCACCCCTCCACTTT. Amino acid sequence: CSARGHSNSPLHF.

This chain uses TRBV15 with TRBJ1-2, with 8 bases identical to TRBD1. Germline V gene data show CDR1 as LNHNV and CDR2 as YYDKDF (reference sequence). The CDR3 is made up of 13 amino acids. J lost 8 bases, V lost 1 base, and 3 bases had no gene match. This CDR3 is CATSRVDRAGYTF. The CDR3 coding sequence is TGTGCCACCAGCAGAGTGGACAGGGCCGGCTACACCTTC.

The rearrangement links TRBV10-3 to TRBJ2-4; 9 positions agree with TRBD1. The CDR3 consists of 16 residues. Per the germline V gene, CDR1 is ENHRY and CDR2 is SYGVKD. After removal of 3 bases from V and 6 bases from J, the junction contained 9 bases not matched to a gene. The CDR3 DNA sequence: TGTGCCATCAGTGATGGGACAGGGATGGTGCGAAACATTCAGTACTTC. Its protein product is CAISDGTGMVRNIQYF.

This clonotype was counted at least ten times. The gene calls are TRBV7-9 and TRBJ1-2; a weak D match, TRBD1 (5 bases). The CDR3 spans 15 residues. Trimming took off 5 bases at V and 0 bases at J, with 13 bases between the two ends. The germline gives CDR1 SEHNR, CDR2 FQNEAQ (reference sequence). As DNA, the CDR3 is TGTGCCAGCAGCACAACCGGGGGTGCTAACTATGGCTACACCTTC. This encodes CASSTTGGANYGYTF. The entire variable domain, with the rest obtained from reference TRBV7-9 and TRBJ1-2, is as follows: DTGVSQNPRHKITKRGQNVTFRCDPISEHNRLYWYRQTLGQGPEFLTYFQNEAQLEKSRLLSDRFSAERPKGSFSTLEIQRTEQGDSAMYLCASSTTGGANYGYTFGSGTRLTVV.

CDR3 loop: CASSLDRGTQPQHF. CDR3 coding DNA: TGTGCCAGCAGCCTGGACAGGGGTACTCAGCCCCAGCATTTT. The chain combines TRBV3-1 with TRBJ1-5; TRBD1 matches 9 bases. With V trimmed by 4 bases and J by 6 bases, 4 bases remained unmatched. Germline CDR1 and CDR2: LGHDT and YNNKEL (reference sequence). The CDR3 spans 14 residues.

The rearrangement uses TRBV25-1 and TRBJ2-7; 10 bases fit TRBD2. CDR1 and CDR2 (germline): MGHDK, SYGVNS. Trimming cost V 8 bases and J 0 bases; bases outside gene matches: 10. The CDR3 contains 16 residues. CDR3 protein: CASSSTGTSVSYEQYF. CDR3 bases: TGTGCCAGCTCATCGACCGGGACTAGCGTCTCCTACGAGCAGTACTTC.

In its sample, this clonotype was seen many times. The J gene is TRBJ1-2, the V gene TRBV12-3 or TRBV12-4; no clear D gene. The CDR3 totals 14 residues. Trimming stripped 3 bases from V and 4 bases from J, with 12 bases between. The CDR3 here is CASSFGVLGYGYTF. The DNA of the CDR3 is TGTGCCAGCAGTTTCGGGGTTCTCGGCTATGGCTACACCTTC.

The V call is TRBV9, the J call TRBJ2-3, with D unclear. This CDR3 is built from 14 residues. Germline V gene sequence: CDR1 SGDLS, CDR2 YYNGEE. V shed 3 bases and J shed 4 bases, with 12 bases lying between them. The CDR3 sequence: CASSGDPMSDTQYF. CDR3 bases: TGTGCCAGCAGCGGAGACCCTATGTCAGATACGCAGTATTTT.

This clonotype has a single count. V is TRBV14 and J is TRBJ2-7, with D maybe TRBD2 (6 bases). This CDR3 contains 15 residues. V lost 6 bases and J 2 bases, leaving 17 bases between the germline ends. Germline values: CDR1 SGHDN, CDR2 FVKESK. In DNA, the CDR3 is TGTGCCAGCAGTCCCCTGGGTAGCGGCGCCTACGAGCAGTACTTC. It specifies CASSPLGSGAYEQYF.

This clonotype was observed a few times. The rearrangement joins TRBV12-3 or TRBV12-4 to TRBJ2-1, with 11 bases lining up with TRBD2. The CDR3 is 14 residues long. V lost 2 bases, J lost 10 bases, and 4 bases stayed unmatched. CDR3 coding DNA: TGTGCCAGCAGTTTACCGGGACTAGCGGACGAGCAGTTCTTC. Its protein product is CASSLPGLADEQFF.

The table lists this clonotype with a count of one. The genes are TRBV5-1 and TRBJ2-3; 15 nucleotides agree with TRBD2. This CDR3 comprises 20 residues. The V segment lost 3 bases and the J segment 2 bases; nucleotides outside the gene matches: 13. Germline V gene sequence: CDR1 SGHRS, CDR2 YFSETQ. The CDR3 sequence: CASSSPGLAGGLVDTDTQYF. The CDR3 DNA follows: TGCGCCAGCAGCTCCCCCGGACTAGCGGGGGGGCTGGTCGACACAGATACGCAGTATTTT.

The V call is TRBV7-7, the J call TRBJ2-3; D not resolved. The CDR3 runs to 14 residues. Trimming cost V 1 base and J 6 bases, with 11 bases left between them. Germline V lookup: CDR1 SSHAT, CDR2 FNYEAQ (reference sequence). The CDR3 nucleotides read TGTGCCAGCAGCTTAGGTGCGCACTTCGATACGCAGTATTTT. Translating gives CASSLGAHFDTQYF.

The sample holds a few counts of this clonotype. The V call is TRBV6-1, the J call TRBJ1-1; 8 nucleotides align to TRBD1. Germline V CDR1 and CDR2: MNHNS, SASEGT. Trimming cost V 6 bases and J 6 bases; bases outside gene matches: 3. The CDR3 sequence is 12 residues long. The CDR3 spells CASRADRAEAFF. The CDR3 DNA is TGTGCCAGCAGAGCGGACAGGGCTGAAGCTTTCTTT.

This clonotype appeared a few times. The J gene is TRBJ2-1, the V gene TRBV19; 13 nucleotides agree with TRBD2. V trimming: 5 bases; J trimming: 7 bases; junction bases outside the gene matches: 11. CDR3 length equals 17 residues. From germline, CDR1 is LNHDA and CDR2 SQIVND (reference sequence). CDR3 sequence (DNA): TGTGCCAGTAGTCCTCACAGACTAGCGGGAGGAGGTAATGAGCAGTTCTTC. Protein: CASSPHRLAGGGNEQFF.

This clonotype was seen a handful of times. The V gene is TRBV4-1, the J gene TRBJ2-3, with 10 bases lining up with TRBD2. From germline, CDR1 is MGHRA and CDR2 YSYEKL. CDR3 length: 18 residues. The V and J ends lost 1 base and 3 bases, in that order; junction bases with no gene match: 10. CDR3 nucleotides: TGCGCCAGCAGCCAAGGGTCTAGCGGGAGTGGAGGAACAGATACGCAGTATTTT. It yields the protein CASSQGSSGSGGTDTQYF.

This clonotype was observed a handful of times. This sequence joins TRBV5-1 and TRBJ1-5; D remains unclear. V shed 4 bases and J shed 2 bases, with 13 bases lying between them. The germline gives CDR1 SGHRS, CDR2 YFSETQ. This CDR3 is built from 15 residues. The CDR3 DNA reads TGCGCCAGCAGCCCGGGGTCACCTGGCAATCAGCCCCAGCATTTT. Translated, it gives CASSPGSPGNQPQHF.

The chain joins TRBV7-8 to TRBJ2-7, with D maybe TRBD2 (6 bases). Trimming took 0 bases from V and 7 from J, leaving 10 bases between them. There are 13 residues in the CDR3. The germline CDR1 and CDR2 sequences are SGHVS and FQNEAQ. The CDR3 loop reads CASSLAGGLEQYV. The CDR3 region has the DNA TGTGCCAGCAGCTTAGCTGGGGGGTTGGAGCAGTACGTC.

This clonotype has more than one count but fewer than ten. V gene TRBV5-5 combines with J gene TRBJ1-4; TRBD1 agrees at 8 bases. The germline V gene encodes CDR1 SGHKS and CDR2 YYEKEE (reference sequence). This CDR3 spans 15 amino acids. V shed 4 bases and J 7 bases; nucleotides not matched to a gene: 9. The CDR3 DNA reads TGTGCCAGCAGCGCCCCAGGGGGCGGAATTGAAAAACTGTTTTTT. Translation gives CASSAPGGGIEKLFF.

J is TRBJ2-7 and V is TRBV6-1; TRBD1 aligns across 8 bases. The germline gives CDR1 MNHNS, CDR2 SASEGT. Losses at the gene ends were 2 bases for V and 3 bases for J; bases not matched to a gene: 6. This CDR3 comprises 15 residues. The CDR3 DNA reads as TGTGCCAGCAGTGAATCGGGACAGGCTTTCTACGAGCAGTACGTC. It translates to CASSESGQAFYEQYV.

V gene TRBV7-9 combines with J gene TRBJ2-1; D not resolved. Trimming shortened V by 1 base and J by 8 bases, and 9 bases separated the two germline ends. The CDR3 totals 13 residues. Germline CDR1 SEHNR, CDR2 FQNEAQ (reference sequence). CDR3 nucleotide sequence: TGTGCCAGCAGCTTAGAAGTCTCTGATGAGCAGTTCTTC. Protein: CASSLEVSDEQFF. Full variable domain (remainder filled in from reference TRBV7-9 and TRBJ2-1): DTGVSQNPRHKITKRGQNVTFRCDPISEHNRLYWYRQTLGQGPEFLTYFQNEAQLEKSRLLSDRFSAERPKGSFSTLEIQRTEQGDSAMYLCASSLEVSDEQFFGPGTRLTVL.

This clonotype has just a few counts. The chain is built from TRBV12-5 and TRBJ2-7, with a weak D call TRBD1 (5 bases). CDR3 length equals 13 residues. In germline, CDR1 is LGHNT, CDR2 FRNRAP. V lost 9 bases and J lost 4, with 16 bases in between. The CDR3 DNA follows: TGTGCTAGCAGTCTCAGGGATATGTACGAGCAGTACTTC. As protein: CASSLRDMYEQYF.

This clonotype was counted only a few times. J is TRBJ2-1 and V is TRBV15; the match to TRBD2 covers 13 bases. With 0 bases clipped from V and 16 bases from J, the junction kept 9 bases outside the gene matches. This CDR3 is 15 amino acids long. Germline V gene data show CDR1 as LNHNV and CDR2 as YYDKDF (reference sequence). DNA of the CDR3: TGTGCCACCAGCAGAGATCGACTAGCGGGGGGATCGTGTTTCTTC. Protein product: CATSRDRLAGGSCFF.

The chain recombines TRBV20-1 with TRBJ2-1; D is perhaps TRBD2 (7 bases). This CDR3 has 15 residues. Trimming pared 6 bases from V and 5 bases from J, leaving 20 bases between. Germline loops: CDR1 DFQATT, CDR2 SNEGSKA (reference sequence). In DNA, the CDR3 is TGCAGTGCCTCCAAGGGGTGGGGGGGCCACAATGAGCAGTTCTTC. Translation: CSASKGWGGHNEQFF.

Ten or more counts support this clonotype. V is TRBV7-9 and J is TRBJ1-5; tentative D call: TRBD1 (5 bases). The CDR3 has 15 residues. The V gene lost 2 bases and the J gene lost 4 bases, with 12 bases spanning the gap. CDR1 and CDR2 (germline): SEHNR, FQNEAQ (reference sequence). The CDR3 nucleotides are TGTGCCAGCAGCTTATCTGGCAGGGATAATCAGCCCCAGCATTTT. This translates into CASSLSGRDNQPQHF.

This clonotype has only a few counts. The rearrangement links TRBV28 to TRBJ2-4; D not certain. The length of the CDR3 is 16 residues. The ends were cut back, 8 bases at V and 0 bases at J, with 17 bases in the middle. Germline CDR1 and CDR2: MDHEN and SYDVKM. CDR3 nucleotides: TGTGCCAGCGCAAAGGGTCGGGCGTCAGCCAAAAACATTCAGTACTTC. This sequence encodes CASAKGRASAKNIQYF.

This clonotype has more than one count but fewer than ten. The chain employs TRBV20-1 and TRBJ2-2; a weak D match, TRBD2 (6 bases). Trimming took off 0 bases at V and 4 bases at J, with 9 bases between the two ends. Germline values: CDR1 DFQATT, CDR2 SNEGSKA (reference sequence). CDR3 size: 14 residues. DNA for the CDR3: TGCAGTGCTAGAGAAGGAGGGAGCACCGGGGAGCTGTTTTTT. It encodes CSAREGGSTGELFF.

This clonotype was observed a few times. V gene TRBV21-1 combines with J gene TRBJ1-3. TRBV21-1 is classified as a pseudogene. This CDR3 contains 16 residues. This CDR3 is CASSKASAYSGNTIYF. DNA of the CDR3: TGTGCCAGCAGCAAAGCTTCGGCCTACTCTGGAAACACCATATATTTT.